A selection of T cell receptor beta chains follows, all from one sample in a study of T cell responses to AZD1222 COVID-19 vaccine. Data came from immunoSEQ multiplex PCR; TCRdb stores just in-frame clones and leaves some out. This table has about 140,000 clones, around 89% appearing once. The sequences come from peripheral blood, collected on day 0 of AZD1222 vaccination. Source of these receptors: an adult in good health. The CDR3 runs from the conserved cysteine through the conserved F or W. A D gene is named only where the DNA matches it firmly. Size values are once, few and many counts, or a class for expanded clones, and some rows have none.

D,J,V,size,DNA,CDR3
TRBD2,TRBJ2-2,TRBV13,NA,TGTGCCAGCAGACGGACTAGCGGGGGGCCGTCCACCGGGGAGCTGTTTTTT,CASRRTSGGPSTGELFF
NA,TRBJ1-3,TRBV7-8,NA,TGTGCCAGCAGCCCCCACCTTGGAAACACCATATATTTT,CASSPHLGNTIYF
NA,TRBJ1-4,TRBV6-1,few,TGTGCCAGCAGTGAAACGTTAGGGGGATTTAATGAAAAACTGTTTTTT,CASSETLGGFNEKLFF
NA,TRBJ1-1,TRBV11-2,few,TGTGCCAGCAGCTACGGAGGCACTGAAGCTTTCTTT,CASSYGGTEAFF
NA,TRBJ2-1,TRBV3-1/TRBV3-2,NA,TGTGCCAGCAGCCAAGACGGCGGGTACTCCTACAATGAGCAGTTCTTC,CASSQDGGYSYNEQFF
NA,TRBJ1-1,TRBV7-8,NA,TGTGCCAGCAGCCTGGGTGGGGCAGGGATCACTGAAGCTTTCTTT,CASSLGGAGITEAFF
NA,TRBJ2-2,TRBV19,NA,TGTGCCAGTAGTATTCAGAGGAGGAAGCTGTTTTTT,CASSIQRRKLFF
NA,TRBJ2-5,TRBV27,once,TGTGCCAGCAGAAGAAGGGCCGACGTCCAGTCTAGGTGGGAGACCCAGTACTTC,CASRRRADVQSRWETQYF
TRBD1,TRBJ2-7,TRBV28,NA,TGTGCCAGCAACCCCAGGGGGCGCACGAGCTACGAGCAGTACTTC,CASNPRGRTSYEQYF
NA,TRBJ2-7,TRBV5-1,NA,TGCGCCAGCAGCTTGAGAGGATACGAGCAGTACTTC,CASSLRGYEQYF
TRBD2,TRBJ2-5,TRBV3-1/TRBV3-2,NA,TGTGCCAGCGTTCCCAACTCCCGGACTAGCGGGATAAGAGAGACCCAGTACTTC,CASVPNSRTSGIRETQYF
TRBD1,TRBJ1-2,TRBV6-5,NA,TGTGCCAGCAGTTCCGCACGGGACAGCAACTATGGCTACACCTTC,CASSSARDSNYGYTF
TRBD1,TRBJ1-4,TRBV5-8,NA,TGTGCCAGCAGCTATCCGGGACAGGGTGGAAAACTGTTTTTT,CASSYPGQGGKLFF
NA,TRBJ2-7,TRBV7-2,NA,TGTGCCAGCAGCTTTGGAGGGGGCGCCTACGAGCAGTACTTC,CASSFGGGAYEQYF
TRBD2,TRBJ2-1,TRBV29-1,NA,TGCAGCACATGGACTAGCGGGAAACGGAATGAGCAGTTCTTC,CSTWTSGKRNEQFF
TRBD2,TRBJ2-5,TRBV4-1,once,TGCGCCAGCAGCCACGGAGGCAGCGGGGGGGCAGGAGAGACCCAGTACTTC,CASSHGGSGGAGETQYF
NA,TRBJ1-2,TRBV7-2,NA,TGTGCCAGCAGCTCTTCGGGGTACTATGGCTACACCTTC,CASSSSGYYGYTF
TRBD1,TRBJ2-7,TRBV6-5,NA,TGTGCCAGCACCGACAGGGGGACGTACGAGCAGTACTTC,CASTDRGTYEQYF
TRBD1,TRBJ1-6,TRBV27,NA,TGTGCCAGCAGTGCTCTAACAGGGGGGGCTAATTCACCCCTCCACTTT,CASSALTGGANSPLHF
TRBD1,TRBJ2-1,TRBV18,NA,TGTGCCAGCTCACCCGCTCCAGGGGGCGCCTACAATGAGCAGTTCTTC,CASSPAPGGAYNEQFF
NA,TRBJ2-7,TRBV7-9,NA,TGTGCCAGCAGCTTAGTCTCAACCTACGAGCAGTACTTC,CASSLVSTYEQYF
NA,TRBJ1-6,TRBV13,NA,TGTGCCAGCTCCCGGGGGAGTTCACCCCTCCACTTT,CASSRGSSPLHF
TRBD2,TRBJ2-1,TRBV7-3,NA,TGTGCCAGCAGCCCTGGAGCGGGACCAGCCTATGAGCAGTTCTTC,CASSPGAGPAYEQFF
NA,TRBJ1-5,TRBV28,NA,TGTGCCAGCAGTTTTCCACAGGGTGGCAATCAGCCCCAGCATTTT,CASSFPQGGNQPQHF
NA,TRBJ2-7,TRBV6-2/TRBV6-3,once,TGTGCCAGCAGCCCCCTTACGGAGAGCTACGAGCAGTACTTC,CASSPLTESYEQYF
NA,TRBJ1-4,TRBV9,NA,TGTGCCAGCAGCCCGGACTGGGGCGAGAATGAAAAACTGTTTTTT,CASSPDWGENEKLFF
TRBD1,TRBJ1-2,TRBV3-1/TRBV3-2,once,TGTGCCAGCAGCCCCGGGACAGGGAGATCCCTAAACTATGGCTACACCTTC,CASSPGTGRSLNYGYTF
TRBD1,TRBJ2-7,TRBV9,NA,TGTGCCAGCAGCGCCAGGACAGGGGCCCTTGGGGAGCAGTACTTC,CASSARTGALGEQYF
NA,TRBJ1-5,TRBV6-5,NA,TGTGCCAGCAGGTTCGACTTTAACCGCAATCAGCCCCAGCATTTT,CASRFDFNRNQPQHF
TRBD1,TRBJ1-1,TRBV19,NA,TGTGCCAGTAGTGGATGGGGGACAGGCGAAGCTTTCTTT,CASSGWGTGEAFF
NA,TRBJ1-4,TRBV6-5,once,TGTGCCAGCAGTTACTCGAGTTTCGGGGTCGGTGAAAAACTGTTTTTT,CASSYSSFGVGEKLFF
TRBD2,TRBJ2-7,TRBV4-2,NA,TGTGCCAGCAGCCAAGAAGTTGCGGGGGACCGCTCCTACGAGCAGTACTTC,CASSQEVAGDRSYEQYF
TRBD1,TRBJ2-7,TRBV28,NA,TGTGCCAGCAGTTACAGGGGCTCCCCCTACGAGCAGTACTTC,CASSYRGSPYEQYF
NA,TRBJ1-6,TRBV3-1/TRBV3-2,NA,TGTGCCACCACTTTCTCCTATAATTCACCCCTCCACTTT,CATTFSYNSPLHF
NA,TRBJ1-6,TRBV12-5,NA,TGTGCTAGTGGTTTCTTGCAGACAGCGGGTAATTCACCCCTCCACTTT,CASGFLQTAGNSPLHF
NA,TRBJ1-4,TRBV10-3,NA,TGTGCCATCTCGGCGGGGAAAAAACTGTTTTTT,CAISAGKKLFF
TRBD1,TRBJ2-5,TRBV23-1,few,TGCGCCAGCAGTCAATCAAGGAGACAGGGGTTCCATCCAGAGACCCAGTACTTC,CASSQSRRQGFHPETQYF
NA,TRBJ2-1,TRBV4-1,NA,TGCGCCAGCAGCCATGGTAGGTGGCAAAACAATGAGCAGTTCTTC,CASSHGRWQNNEQFF
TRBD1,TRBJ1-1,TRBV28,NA,TGTGCCAGCAGTCCATACGACAGGGACAACACTGAAGCTTTCTTT,CASSPYDRDNTEAFF
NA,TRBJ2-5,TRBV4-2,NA,TGTGCCAGCAGTCGGACAGTAACTGGGGAGACCCAGTACTTC,CASSRTVTGETQYF
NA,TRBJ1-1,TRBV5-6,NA,TGTGCCAGCAGCACAGGCCTACTCATGAACACTGAAGCTTTCTTT,CASSTGLLMNTEAFF